These 26 T cell receptor beta chains originate from one sample sequenced in a study of cytomegalovirus exposure and HLA in healthy donors (dated by TCRdb to about 2017). Library preparation employed the immunoSEQ multiplex PCR assay. A mixture of 60 forward primers for TCR Vbeta segments and 13 reverse primers for TCR Jbeta segments was used in the multiplex PCR. TCRdb limited this immuneACCESS table to in-frame rearrangements with V and J called. A share of clones is missing; checked studies link under half to unresolved V genes, and the rest is unexplained. This sample has about 90,000 clones in its table, and roughly three fifths of those were observed once. The ten most abundant clones make up under 5% of the sample. Input material: PBMCs. These receptors were taken from a man aged 30-40 years in good health and CMV-seronegative.

The V gene is TRBV28, the J gene TRBJ1-2; D is possibly TRBD1 (6 bases). CDR3 length: 14 amino acids. V gave up 6 bases and J gave up 8 bases, with 19 bases separating them. Germline V gives CDR1 MDHEN, CDR2 SYDVKM. The CDR3 sequence: CASRDPSRGRGYTF. The CDR3 DNA reads as TGTGCCAGCAGAGATCCTTCCAGGGGAAGAGGCTACACCTTC.

In this sample, this clone turned up a few times. The rearrangement links TRBV5-1 to TRBJ1-3; D might be TRBD1 (5 bases). The V gene's germline CDR1 is SGHRS and CDR2 YFSETQ. The CDR3 extends over 17 amino acids. V lost 0 bases and J lost 0, with 13 bases in between. CDR3 in DNA: TGCGCCAGCAGCTTGGAGGGGTCGTTAAGCTCTGGAAACACCATATATTTT. It is translated as CASSLEGSLSSGNTIYF.

The genes are TRBV6-1 and TRBJ2-7; D possibly corresponds to TRBD2 (6 bases). V was clipped by 8 bases and J by 3 bases, with 14 bases between them. CDR3 length: 13 residues. Germline V gene sequence: CDR1 MNHNS, CDR2 SASEGT. CDR3 protein: CASWRELGYEQYF. CDR3 nucleotide sequence: TGTGCCAGCTGGAGGGAATTAGGCTACGAGCAGTACTTC.

The rearrangement links TRBV7-3 to TRBJ2-2, with D possibly being TRBD2 (6 bases). The germline V gene has CDR1 SGHTA and CDR2 FQGTGA. The CDR3 is made up of 13 amino acids. V was trimmed by 5 bases and J by 7 bases, leaving 11 bases between them. CDR3 amino acids: CASSMTSVGELFF. The CDR3 DNA reads as TGTGCCAGCAGCATGACTAGTGTCGGGGAGCTGTTTTTT.

V usage is TRBV27 and J usage is TRBJ2-6; 7 bases align to TRBD1. The CDR3 spans 20 residues. The ends lost 2 bases at V and 1 base at J; junction bases unmatched: 14. Germline V gene sequence: CDR1 MNHEY, CDR2 SMNVEV (reference sequence). For the CDR3, the DNA is TGTGCCAGCAGTTTACTCCGCCCGTACAGGGGTAGGTCTGGGGCCAACGTCCTGACTTTC. It translates to CASSLLRPYRGRSGANVLTF.

The chain has TRBV7-2 and TRBJ2-2; 10 bases match TRBD2. V was pared by 2 bases and J by 6 bases, with 6 bases of the junction left unmatched. This CDR3 spans 16 amino acids. Per the germline V gene, CDR1 is SGHTA and CDR2 is FQGNSA. The CDR3 loop is CASSLMSGGGPGELFF. The CDR3 region has the DNA TGTGCCAGCAGCTTAATGAGCGGGGGGGGCCCCGGGGAGCTGTTTTTT.

The chain carries TRBV18 and TRBJ1-4; D unresolved. Germline assignment: CDR1 KGHSH and CDR2 LQKENI. With 3 bases removed from V and 0 bases from J, the gap between germline ends came to 8 bases. This CDR3 is built from 15 residues. DNA for the CDR3: TGTGCCAGCTCACCCCCGGTTTCAACTAATGAAAAACTGTTTTTT. Translated: CASSPPVSTNEKLFF.

The rearrangement uses TRBV7-9 and TRBJ2-5, with TRBD1 as a possible D gene (5 bases). Trimming removed 4 bases at V and 0 bases at J, with 15 bases between. The length of the CDR3 is 16 residues. CDR1 is SEHNR and CDR2 is FQNEAQ in the germline V gene (reference sequence). CDR3 sequence (DNA): TGTGCCAGCAGCTGCATAGGGGCCCAGTACCAAGAGACCCAGTACTTC. Amino acid sequence: CASSCIGAQYQETQYF.

The gene calls are TRBV5-1 and TRBJ2-5, with 10 positions matching TRBD1. Per the germline V gene, CDR1 is SGHRS and CDR2 is YFSETQ. The CDR3 loop spans 14 amino acids. Trimming removed 4 bases from V and 4 bases from J; junction bases left unmatched: 4. The CDR3 coding sequence is TGCGCCAGCAGCGAGGGACAGGGGAGAGAGACCCAGTACTTC. Translation: CASSEGQGRETQYF.

The J gene is TRBJ1-1, the V gene TRBV23-1; perhaps TRBD1 as D (6 bases). TRBV23-1 belongs to the ORF category, with a function that is uncertain. V lost 8 bases, J lost 3 bases, and 16 bases lay in between. There are 14 residues in the CDR3. CDR3 sequence reads: CASPPGGQDTEAFF. In DNA form, the CDR3 reads TGCGCCAGCCCCCCGGGGGGGCAGGACACTGAAGCTTTCTTT.

The chain uses TRBV7-9 and TRBJ2-5; 7 positions match TRBD2. The CDR3 has 14 residues. CDR1 is SEHNR, CDR2 FQNEAQ, per germline (reference sequence). V was pared by 0 bases and J by 4 bases, with 2 bases of the junction left unmatched. For the CDR3, the DNA is TGTGCCAGCAGCTTAGCCCCGGGGGGAGAGACCCAGTACTTC. Protein: CASSLAPGGETQYF. The full variable domain, completed using reference TRBV7-9 and TRBJ2-5, is DTGVSQNPRHKITKRGQNVTFRCDPISEHNRLYWYRQTLGQGPEFLTYFQNEAQLEKSRLLSDRFSAERPKGSFSTLEIQRTEQGDSAMYLCASSLAPGGETQYFGPGTRLLVL.

The gene calls are TRBV7-9 and TRBJ2-1; 9 nucleotides match TRBD2. V shed 5 bases, J shed 5 bases, and the junction held 10 bases outside the gene matches. The CDR3 totals 16 residues. Looked up from germline, CDR1 is SEHNR and CDR2 is FQNEAQ (reference sequence). CDR3 loop: CASSGGGLARNNEQFF. Written as DNA, the CDR3 is TGTGCCAGCAGCGGAGGAGGACTAGCGCGGAACAATGAGCAGTTCTTC.

This chain joins TRBV6-5 and TRBJ2-5; 10 nucleotides line up with TRBD2. The end of the DNA aligns better with TRBJ2-7, so the J call may be wrong. The CDR3 contains 15 residues. Germline V gene data show CDR1 as MNHEY and CDR2 as SVGAGI. The CDR3 protein is CASSVRAGGPYEQYF. The CDR3 DNA reads as TGTGCCAGCAGTGTGCGAGCGGGAGGGCCCTACGAGCAGTACTTC.

The V gene is TRBV5-4, the J gene TRBJ2-1, with 10 bases lining up with TRBD2. In germline, CDR1 is SGHNT, CDR2 YYREEE (reference sequence). The CDR3 runs 16 residues. V gave up 0 bases and J gave up 8 bases; unmatched junction bases: 8. The CDR3 protein is CASSLGPSGRADEQFF. The CDR3, as DNA: TGTGCCAGCAGCTTGGGTCCCAGCGGGAGGGCCGATGAGCAGTTCTTC.

This clone came up once. The gene calls are TRBV10-3 and TRBJ1-4; D ambiguous. V was cut by 3 bases and J by 3 bases, with 11 bases left in between. This CDR3 contains 15 residues. Per the germline V gene, CDR1 is ENHRY and CDR2 is SYGVKD. The CDR3 nucleotides are TGTGCCATCAGTGAACCCCGGGAGCCTAATGAAAAACTGTTTTTT. Translating gives CAISEPREPNEKLFF.

To note about this clone: The identical CDR3 is also encoded by other nucleotide sequences in the sample. The gene calls are TRBV18 and TRBJ2-3, with D unresolved. CDR1 is KGHSH, CDR2 LQKENI, per germline. The V and J ends lost 3 bases and 1 base respectively, with 5 bases between them. The CDR3 extends over 13 amino acids. CDR3 in DNA: TGTGCCAGCTCACCTTCGGGCACAGATACGCAGTATTTT. Encoded protein: CASSPSGTDTQYF.

The gene calls are TRBV7-3 and TRBJ2-3, with 8 bases aligning to TRBD2. CDR1 and CDR2 (germline): SGHTA, FQGTGA. The CDR3 loop spans 15 amino acids. V gave up 1 base and J gave up 1 base; unmatched junction bases: 1. The CDR3 coding sequence is TGTGCCAGCAGCTTAAGCGGGGGGCGCACAGATACGCAGTATTTT. Translating gives CASSLSGGRTDTQYF. Full variable domain (rest looked up from reference TRBV7-3 and TRBJ2-3): GAGVSQTPSNKVTEKGKYVELRCDPISGHTALYWYRQSLGQGPEFLIYFQGTGAADDSGLPNDRFFAVRPEGSVSTLKIQRTERGDSAVYLCASSLSGGRTDTQYFGPGTRLTVL.

V usage is TRBV5-1 and J usage is TRBJ2-3; perhaps TRBD1 as D (6 bases). The germline V and J ends were trimmed by 2 bases and 0 bases, with 10 bases remaining between them. The CDR3 runs 15 residues. Germline CDR1 SGHRS, CDR2 YFSETQ. The CDR3 sequence: CASSFDRPSTDTQYF. CDR3 DNA: TGCGCCAGCAGCTTCGACAGGCCTAGCACAGATACGCAGTATTTT. The complete variable domain, with remaining parts taken from reference TRBV5-1 and TRBJ2-3, reads KAGVTQTPRYLIKTRGQQVTLSCSPISGHRSVSWYQQTPGQGLQFLFEYFSETQRNKGNFPGRFSGRQFSNSRSEMNVSTLELGDSALYLCASSFDRPSTDTQYFGPGTRLTVL.

This clone was recorded a few times. The V call is TRBV4-2, the J call TRBJ2-3, with a weak D call TRBD2 (5 bases). This CDR3 has 16 residues. Trimming pared 1 base from V and 2 bases from J, leaving 13 bases between. CDR1 and CDR2 (germline): LGHNA, YNFKEQ. DNA for the CDR3: TGTGCCAGCAGCCAAGCATTAACCGGGATCACAGATACGCAGTATTTT. It encodes CASSQALTGITDTQYF.

This clone was observed a few times. The V and J genes are TRBV11-3 and TRBJ2-1; D possibly corresponds to TRBD2 (5 bases). Germline V CDR1 and CDR2: SGHNT, YENEEA. The CDR3 runs to 16 residues. V lost 5 bases and J lost 5, with 19 bases in between. For the CDR3, the DNA is TGTGCCAGCAGCCCGAATACCGCCGGGATCGACAATGAGCAGTTCTTC. Translating it yields CASSPNTAGIDNEQFF.

The rearrangement links TRBV11-3 to TRBJ2-1; 10 bases map to TRBD1. CDR3 length: 13 residues. Germline CDR1 reads SGHNT; CDR2 reads YENEEA. Losses at the gene ends were 8 bases for V and 3 bases for J; bases not matched to a gene: 1. This CDR3 reads CASGTGVYNEQFF. In DNA, the CDR3 is TGTGCCAGCGGGACAGGGGTCTACAATGAGCAGTTCTTC.

V gene TRBV7-3 combines with J gene TRBJ1-1; TRBD1 matches 8 bases. This CDR3 is built from 14 residues. The ends lost 5 bases at V and 0 bases at J; junction bases unmatched: 2. Germline assignment: CDR1 SGHTA and CDR2 FQGTGA. CDR3: CASSATGVNTEAFF. The CDR3 DNA reads as TGTGCCAGCAGCGCGACAGGGGTGAACACTGAAGCTTTCTTT. The full variable domain, with the rest looked up from reference TRBV7-3 and TRBJ1-1, is GAGVSQTPSNKVTEKGKYVELRCDPISGHTALYWYRQSLGQGPEFLIYFQGTGAADDSGLPNDRFFAVRPEGSVSTLKIQRTERGDSAVYLCASSATGVNTEAFFGQGTRLTVV.

The chain links TRBV11-2 to TRBJ2-7, with 7 nucleotides matching TRBD2. Germline assignment: CDR1 SGHAT and CDR2 FQNNGV. With 3 bases clipped from V and 0 bases from J, the junction kept 8 bases outside the gene matches. This CDR3 is built from 16 residues. The CDR3: CASSFSGLDYSYEQYF. The CDR3 DNA is TGTGCCAGCAGCTTTTCCGGACTAGACTACTCCTACGAGCAGTACTTC. Using reference TRBV11-2 and TRBJ2-7 for the parts outside the CDR3, the full variable domain is EAGVAQSPRYKIIEKRQSVAFWCNPISGHATLYWYQQILGQGPKLLIQFQNNGVVDDSQLPKDRFSAERLKGVDSTLKIQPAKLEDSAVYLCASSFSGLDYSYEQYFGPGTRLTVT.

The chain uses TRBV28 and TRBJ1-6; D is undetermined. This CDR3 has 15 amino acids. The V end lost 8 bases, the J end lost 6 bases, and 17 bases lay between the germline ends. Germline assignment: CDR1 MDHEN and CDR2 SYDVKM. The CDR3 here is CASATRRGGNSPLHF. As DNA, the CDR3 is TGTGCCAGCGCAACCCGGCGAGGAGGTAATTCACCCCTCCACTTT.

V usage is TRBV5-5 and J usage is TRBJ2-3, with D possibly matching TRBD1 (6 bases). This CDR3 has 16 amino acids. V was trimmed by 0 bases and J by 4 bases, leaving 15 bases between them. Germline values: CDR1 SGHKS, CDR2 YYEKEE (reference sequence). CDR3 amino acids: CASSLAGTTRADTQYF. CDR3 in DNA: TGTGCCAGCAGCTTGGCGGGGACAACTCGGGCAGATACGCAGTATTTT. Filled out from reference TRBV5-5 and TRBJ2-3, the complete variable domain reads DAGVTQSPTHLIKTRGQQVTLRCSPISGHKSVSWYQQVLGQGPQFIFQYYEKEERGRGNFPDRFSARQFPNYSSELNVNALLLGDSALYLCASSLAGTTRADTQYFGPGTRLTVL.

This clone was recorded once. V usage is TRBV7-3 and J usage is TRBJ2-3; the D is unclear. This CDR3 has 14 amino acids. Trimming pared 5 bases from V and 2 bases from J, leaving 11 bases between. Germline CDR1 is SGHTA and CDR2 is FQGTGA. Here the CDR3 reads CASSPGVITDTQYF. In nucleotides, the CDR3 is TGTGCCAGCAGCCCCGGTGTCATCACAGATACGCAGTATTTT.